This is a list of T cell receptor beta chains from one sample in a study of T cells in Graves' hyperthyroidism and ophthalmopathy. TCRdb itself ran the multiplex PCR reads through MiXCR, one entry per CDR3 protein. The sample consists of hundreds of thousands of distinct CDR3 sequences, approximately 14% of them appearing once. Material for sequencing was blood. The receptor set was obtained from a woman between 18 and 29 years old with Graves' hyperthyroidism. CDR3s include the opening cysteine and the closing phenylalanine or tryptophan. A D gene is named only where the DNA matches it firmly. Expanded clones are given a class, and other clones once, few, many or no size at all.

>TRBJ2-7|TRBD2|many|TRBV5-1
CASRPGLADEQYF
TGCGCCAGCAGACCGGGACTAGCGGACGAGCAGTACTTC
>TRBJ2-1|NA|many|TRBV20-1
CSARRGKGSYNEQFF
TGCAGTGCTAGACGGGGGAAAGGCTCCTACAATGAGCAGTTCTTC
>TRBJ2-5|NA|many|TRBV10-2
CASSENSETQYF
TGCGCCAGCAGTGAGAATTCCGAGACCCAGTACTTC
>TRBJ1-6|TRBD1|few|TRBV28
CASSPPRQGQRYNSPLHF
TGTGCCAGCAGTCCGCCGAGACAGGGCCAACGCTATAATTCACCCCTCCACTTT
>TRBJ2-5|TRBD2|many|TRBV3-1
CASSQGGAGIQETQYF
TGTGCCAGCAGCCAAGGCGGAGCGGGGATCCAAGAGACCCAGTACTTC
>TRBJ2-3|TRBD2|NA|TRBV20-1
CSASATSGNTDTQYF
TGCAGTGCTAGTGCGACTAGCGGGAACACAGATACGCAGTATTTT
>TRBJ2-5|NA|few|TRBV14
CASSQGLSETQYF
TGTGCCAGCAGCCAAGGGCTTTCAGAGACCCAGTACTTC
>TRBJ1-4|NA|NA|TRBV4-1
CASSQGRVTNEKLFF
TGCGCCAGCAGCCAAGGGAGGGTTACTAATGAAAAACTGTTTTTT
>TRBJ2-7|TRBD1|few|TRBV5-6
CASSPGVVTGAYEQYF
TGTGCCAGCAGCCCCGGGGTGGTGACAGGGGCCTACGAGCAGTACTTC
>TRBJ2-2|NA|many|TRBV6-2/TRBV6-3
CASSRHGGNTGELFF
TGTGCCAGCAGTCGCCACGGGGGGAACACCGGGGAGCTGTTTTTT
>TRBJ1-6|NA|many|TRBV30
CAWSAGGLRDSPLHF
TGTGCCTGGAGTGCTGGGGGCCTTCGGGATTCACCCCTCCACTTT
>TRBJ1-5|TRBD1|NA|TRBV6-2/TRBV6-3
CASSYSQQGGRQPQHF
TGTGCCAGCAGTTACTCTCAGCAGGGGGGTAGGCAGCCCCAGCATTTT
>TRBJ2-1|TRBD2|NA|TRBV19
CASSIQLAGGPDEQFF
TGTGCCAGTAGTATCCAACTAGCGGGAGGCCCTGATGAGCAGTTCTTC
>TRBJ2-7|NA|many|TRBV10-3
CAIRAGLHEQYF
TGTGCCATCAGAGCTGGCCTCCACGAGCAGTACTTC
>TRBJ1-2|TRBD1|many|TRBV28
CASSLRDRGRVGYTF
TGTGCCAGCAGTTTAAGGGACAGGGGGCGGGTTGGCTACACCTTC
>TRBJ2-7|TRBD1|many|TRBV7-9
CASSSGQGFVYEQYF
TGTGCCAGCAGCTCCGGACAGGGCTTTGTCTACGAGCAGTACTTC
>TRBJ2-7|NA|NA|TRBV7-2
CASSSFAGGLASSYNEQYF
TGTGCCAGCAGCTCCTTTGCTGGGGGGCTAGCGAGCTCCTACAATGAGCAGTACTTC
>TRBJ1-1|NA|NA|TRBV6-4
CASSSERASTEAFF
TGTGCCAGCAGTTCGGAAAGGGCGAGCACTGAAGCTTTCTTT
>TRBJ2-7|NA|few|TRBV10-3
CAISAGESYEQYF
TGTGCCATCAGTGCTGGGGAGTCCTACGAGCAGTACTTC
>TRBJ2-7|TRBD2|few|TRBV7-2
CASSLAPLAGSYEQYF
TGTGCCAGCAGCTTAGCGCCACTAGCGGGATCTTACGAGCAGTACTTC
>TRBJ1-2|NA|many|TRBV9
CASSGQTVSNYGYTF
TGTGCCAGCAGCGGACAAACAGTTTCTAACTATGGCTACACCTTC
>TRBJ2-7|TRBD1|few|TRBV5-6
CASTFIKDRGRNEQYF
TGTGCCAGCACTTTTATCAAAGACAGGGGGCGCAACGAGCAGTACTTC
>TRBJ1-1|NA|many|TRBV7-6
CASSQSPQIPTEAFF
TGTGCCAGCAGCCAGAGCCCTCAAATCCCCACTGAAGCTTTCTTT
>TRBJ2-5|TRBD1|NA|TRBV7-6
CASSERQGQETQYF
TGTGCCAGCAGCGAGCGACAGGGCCAAGAGACCCAGTACTTC
>TRBJ2-3|TRBD2|NA|TRBV12-3/TRBV12-4
CASSDGLAGGSTDTQYF
TGTGCCAGCAGCGACGGACTAGCGGGGGGTAGCACAGATACGCAGTATTTT
>TRBJ2-2|NA|many|TRBV7-6
CASRRDPASTGELFF
TGTGCCAGCAGAAGAGACCCGGCGAGCACCGGGGAGCTGTTTTTT
>TRBJ2-1|NA|many|TRBV3-1
CASSQHSQGNNEQFF
TGTGCCAGCAGCCAACATTCCCAGGGCAACAATGAGCAGTTCTTC
>TRBJ1-2|NA|many|TRBV20-1
CSARDPLPRYTF
TGCAGTGCTAGAGACCCGTTGCCCCGCTACACCTTC
>TRBJ1-2|TRBD1|many|TRBV28
CASSHWDRGIYGYTF
TGTGCCAGCAGCCACTGGGACAGGGGAATCTATGGCTACACCTTC
>TRBJ2-3|NA|many|TRBV11-3
CASSLGSGEDTQYF
TGTGCCAGCAGCTTAGGTTCGGGCGAAGATACGCAGTATTTT
>TRBJ2-1|TRBD2|NA|TRBV28
CASSFLRRGGLVEQFF
TGTGCCAGCAGTTTCCTCCGGCGGGGGGGCCTTGTTGAGCAGTTCTTC
>TRBJ2-7|NA|many|TRBV5-1
CASSLAEVTGEQYF
TGCGCCAGCAGCTTGGCCGAAGTTACGGGGGAGCAGTACTTC